Sequencing of this T cell receptor (beta chain) was carried out in a study of blood T cell repertoires in COVID-19. Per the original data handling: How many nucleated cells were present was estimated from reference gene primer amplification. The method was immunoSEQ multiplex PCR; TCRdb's version includes in-frame clones alone and lacks a portion of them. D and trimming were read from the DNA, whereas the V and J calls and clone size are those reported in that table. The repertoire includes fewer than 180,000 clones, approximately 86% of them detected once, and 2.5% to 4% sits in the top ten. The J segment lost 4 bases and the V segment lost 5 bases, leaving 11 bases of the junction unmatched. The germline CDR1 and CDR2 sequences are SEHNR and FQNEAQ (reference sequence). The CDR3 has 16 residues.

V usage is TRBV7-9 and J usage is TRBJ2-1; 7 nucleotides line up with TRBD2. The TCR comes from a man aged 65 to 85 with acute or convalescent COVID-19. Sequencing input: peripheral blood. The CDR3 sequence is CASSRRLAELYNEQFF. The CDR3 region has the DNA TGTGCCAGCAGCCGTCGTCTAGCGGAGTTATACAATGAGCAGTTCTTC. The variable domain in full, completed from reference TRBV7-9 and TRBJ2-1, reads DTGVSQNPRHKITKRGQNVTFRCDPISEHNRLYWYRQTLGQGPEFLTYFQNEAQLEKSRLLSDRFSAERPKGSFSTLEIQRTEQGDSAMYLCASSRRLAELYNEQFFGPGTRLTVL.